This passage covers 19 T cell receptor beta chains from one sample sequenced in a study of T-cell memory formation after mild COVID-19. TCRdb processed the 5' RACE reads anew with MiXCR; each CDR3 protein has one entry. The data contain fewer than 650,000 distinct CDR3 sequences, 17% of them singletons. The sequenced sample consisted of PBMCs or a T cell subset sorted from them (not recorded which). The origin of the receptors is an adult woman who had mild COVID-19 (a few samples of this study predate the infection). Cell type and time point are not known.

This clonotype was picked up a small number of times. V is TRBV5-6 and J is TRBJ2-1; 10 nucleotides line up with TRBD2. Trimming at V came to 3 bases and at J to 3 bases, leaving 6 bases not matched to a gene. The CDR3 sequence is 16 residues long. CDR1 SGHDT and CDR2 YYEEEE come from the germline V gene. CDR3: CASSWRTSGDYNEQFF. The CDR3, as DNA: TGTGCCAGCAGCTGGAGGACTAGCGGAGACTACAATGAGCAGTTCTTC.

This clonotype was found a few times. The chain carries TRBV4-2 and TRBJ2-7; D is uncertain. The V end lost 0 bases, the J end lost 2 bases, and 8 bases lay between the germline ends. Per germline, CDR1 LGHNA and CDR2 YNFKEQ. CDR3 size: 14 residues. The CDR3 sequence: CASSQDIPTYEQYF. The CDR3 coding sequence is TGTGCCAGCAGCCAAGATATACCCACCTACGAGCAGTACTTC.

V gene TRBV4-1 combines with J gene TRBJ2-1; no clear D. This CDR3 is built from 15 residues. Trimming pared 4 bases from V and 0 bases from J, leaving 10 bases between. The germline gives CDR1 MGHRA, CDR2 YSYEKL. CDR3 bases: TGCGCCAGCAGCCCCACGGGCGACTCCTACAATGAGCAGTTCTTC. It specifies CASSPTGDSYNEQFF.

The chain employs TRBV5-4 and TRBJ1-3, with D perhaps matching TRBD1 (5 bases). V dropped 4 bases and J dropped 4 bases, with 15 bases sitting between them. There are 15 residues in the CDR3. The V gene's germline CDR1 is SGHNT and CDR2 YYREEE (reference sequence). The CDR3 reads CASSRGQGFGNTIYF. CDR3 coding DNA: TGTGCCAGCAGCCGGGGTCAGGGCTTCGGAAACACCATATATTTT. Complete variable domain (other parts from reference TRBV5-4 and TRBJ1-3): ETGVTQSPTHLIKTRGQQVTLRCSSQSGHNTVSWYQQALGQGPQFIFQYYREEENGRGNFPPRFSGLQFPNYSSELNVNALELDDSALYLCASSRGQGFGNTIYFGEGSWLTVV.

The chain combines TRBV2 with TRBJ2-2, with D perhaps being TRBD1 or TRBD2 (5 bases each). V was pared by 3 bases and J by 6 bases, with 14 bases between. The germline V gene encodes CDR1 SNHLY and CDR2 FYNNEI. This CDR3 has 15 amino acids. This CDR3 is CASSDPGPSAGELFF. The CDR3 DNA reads TGTGCCAGCAGTGATCCGGGACCCTCGGCCGGGGAGCTGTTTTTT.

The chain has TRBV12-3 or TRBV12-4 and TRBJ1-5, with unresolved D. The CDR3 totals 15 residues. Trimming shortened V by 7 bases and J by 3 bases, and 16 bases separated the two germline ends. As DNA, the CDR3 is TGTGCCAGCACCCTAGGCGGTCTTCTCAATCAGCCCCAGCATTTT. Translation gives CASTLGGLLNQPQHF.

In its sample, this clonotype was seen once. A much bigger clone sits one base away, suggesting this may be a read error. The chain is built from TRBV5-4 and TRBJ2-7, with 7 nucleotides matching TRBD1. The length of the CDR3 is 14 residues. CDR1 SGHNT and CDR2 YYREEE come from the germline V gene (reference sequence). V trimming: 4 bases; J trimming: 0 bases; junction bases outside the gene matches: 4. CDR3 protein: CASSPDRFSYEQYF. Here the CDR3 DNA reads TGTGCCAGCAGCCCGGACAGGTTCTCCTACGAGCAGTACTTC.

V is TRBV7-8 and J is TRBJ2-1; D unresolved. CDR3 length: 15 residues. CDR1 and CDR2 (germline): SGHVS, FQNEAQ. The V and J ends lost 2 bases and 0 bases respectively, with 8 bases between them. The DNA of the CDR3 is TGTGCCAGCAGCTTAAAAATCAGCTCCTACAATGAGCAGTTCTTC. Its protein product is CASSLKISSYNEQFF. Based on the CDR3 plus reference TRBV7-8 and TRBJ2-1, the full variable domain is GAGVSQSPRYKVAKRGQDVALRCDPISGHVSLFWYQQALGQGPEFLTYFQNEAQLDKSGLPSDRFFAERPEGSVSTLKIQRTQQEDSAVYLCASSLKISSYNEQFFGPGTRLTVL.

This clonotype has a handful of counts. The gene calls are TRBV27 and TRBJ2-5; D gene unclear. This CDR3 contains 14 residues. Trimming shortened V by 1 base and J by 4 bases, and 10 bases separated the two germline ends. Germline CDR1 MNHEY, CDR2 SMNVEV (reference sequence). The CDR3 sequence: CASSLYGATETQYF. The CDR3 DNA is TGTGCCAGCAGTTTATACGGCGCGACAGAGACCCAGTACTTC.

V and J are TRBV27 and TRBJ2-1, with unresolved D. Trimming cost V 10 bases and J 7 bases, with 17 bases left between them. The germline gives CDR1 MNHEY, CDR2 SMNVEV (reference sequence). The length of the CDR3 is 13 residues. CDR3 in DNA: TGTGCCAACCCGATCGGGTTCCGGAATGAGCAGTTCTTC. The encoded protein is CANPIGFRNEQFF.

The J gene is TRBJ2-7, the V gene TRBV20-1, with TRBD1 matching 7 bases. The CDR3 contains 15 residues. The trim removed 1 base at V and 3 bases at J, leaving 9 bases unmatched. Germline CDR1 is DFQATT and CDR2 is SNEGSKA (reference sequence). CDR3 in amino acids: CSARANRGASYEQYF. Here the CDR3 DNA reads TGCAGTGCTAGAGCCAACAGGGGCGCAAGCTACGAGCAGTACTTC.

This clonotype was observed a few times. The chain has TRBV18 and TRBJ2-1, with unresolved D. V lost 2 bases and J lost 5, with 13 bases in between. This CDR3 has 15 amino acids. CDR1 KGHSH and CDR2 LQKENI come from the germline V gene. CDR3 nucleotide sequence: TGTGCCAGCTCACCATTGGATTTCAGGAACAATGAGCAGTTCTTC. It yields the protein CASSPLDFRNNEQFF.

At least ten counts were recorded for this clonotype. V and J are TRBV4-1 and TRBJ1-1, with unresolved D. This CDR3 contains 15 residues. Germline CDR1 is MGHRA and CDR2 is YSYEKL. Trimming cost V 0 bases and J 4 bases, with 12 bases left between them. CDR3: CASSQEAVSVTEAFF. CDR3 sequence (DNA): TGCGCCAGCAGCCAAGAAGCGGTATCGGTCACTGAAGCTTTCTTT.

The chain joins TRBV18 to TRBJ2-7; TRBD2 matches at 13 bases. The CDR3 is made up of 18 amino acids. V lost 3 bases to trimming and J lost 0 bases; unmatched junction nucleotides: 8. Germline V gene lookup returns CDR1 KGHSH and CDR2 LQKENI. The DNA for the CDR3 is TGTGCCAGCTCACCCGGGACTAGCGGGGTAAAGAGCTCCTACGAGCAGTACTTC. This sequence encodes CASSPGTSGVKSSYEQYF. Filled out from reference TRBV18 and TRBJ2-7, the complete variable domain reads NAGVMQNPRHLVRRRGQEARLRCSPMKGHSHVYWYRQLPEEGLKFMVYLQKENIIDESGMPKERFSAEFPKEGPSILRIQQVVRGDSAAYFCASSPGTSGVKSSYEQYFGPGTRLTVT.

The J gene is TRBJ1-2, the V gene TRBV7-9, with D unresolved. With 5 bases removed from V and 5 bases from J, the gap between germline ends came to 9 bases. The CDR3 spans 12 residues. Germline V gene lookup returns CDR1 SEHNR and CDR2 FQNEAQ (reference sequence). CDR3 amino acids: CASSPDRYGYTF. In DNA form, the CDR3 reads TGTGCCAGCAGCCCAGACCGGTATGGCTACACCTTC.

The CDR3 DNA sequence: TGCAGTGCGGGACTAGCGGGAGCCACAGATACGCAGTATTTT. Translated: CSAGLAGATDTQYF. J is TRBJ2-3 and V is TRBV20-1; 14 bases align to TRBD2. The CDR3 contains 14 residues. Losses at the gene ends were 6 bases for V and 2 bases for J; bases not matched to a gene: 1. CDR1 is DFQATT, CDR2 SNEGSKA, per germline (reference sequence).

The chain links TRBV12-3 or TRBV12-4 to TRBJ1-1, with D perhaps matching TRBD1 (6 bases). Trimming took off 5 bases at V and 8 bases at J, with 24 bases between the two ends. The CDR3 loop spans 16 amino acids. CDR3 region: CASSPLMTGTDPEAFF. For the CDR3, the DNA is TGTGCCAGCAGTCCGCTGATGACAGGCACCGACCCCGAAGCTTTCTTT.

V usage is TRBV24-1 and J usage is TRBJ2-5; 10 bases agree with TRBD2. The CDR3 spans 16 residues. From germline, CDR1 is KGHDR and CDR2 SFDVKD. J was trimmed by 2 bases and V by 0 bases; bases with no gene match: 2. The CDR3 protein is CATSDLPSGGQETQYF. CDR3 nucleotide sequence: TGTGCCACCAGTGATTTGCCTAGCGGGGGACAAGAGACCCAGTACTTC.

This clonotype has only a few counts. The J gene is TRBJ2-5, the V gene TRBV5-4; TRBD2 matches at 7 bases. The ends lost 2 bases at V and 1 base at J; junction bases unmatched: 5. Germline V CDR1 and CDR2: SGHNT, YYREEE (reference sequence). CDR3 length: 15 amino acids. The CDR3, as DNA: TGTGCCAGCAGCTTTTCAGCGGGGCCCCAAGAGACCCAGTACTTC. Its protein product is CASSFSAGPQETQYF.